These T cell receptor beta chains were read from a single sample in a study of control samples from healthy donors and cancer patients. This table comes from immunoSEQ multiplex PCR, and its TCRdb copy is limited to in-frame clones, with some not included. This sample yields under 85,000 clones, of which over 85% are seen a single time; roughly 5.5% belongs to the top ten. Sequencing used PBMCs. These receptor sequences come from a man in his 60s with colorectal cancer. Each CDR3 is given with its conserved first and last residue. Each record gives: V gene, D gene, CDR3 protein. D genes are given only for firm matches.

V gene: TRBV19; D gene: TRBD2; CDR3 protein: CASSIRLAEGYEQFF
V gene: TRBV18; D gene: TRBD2; CDR3 protein: CASSPAGTLAGTGELFF
V gene: TRBV5-1; D gene: NA; CDR3 protein: CASSLRPSSYEQYF
V gene: TRBV4-2; D gene: NA; CDR3 protein: CASSQEEAVSRELFF
V gene: TRBV5-1; D gene: NA; CDR3 protein: CASSLTGIDSPLHF
V gene: TRBV11-2; D gene: TRBD1; CDR3 protein: CASSLVIGAGGETQYF
V gene: TRBV5-1; D gene: TRBD1; CDR3 protein: CASSLAGQGAYEQYF
V gene: TRBV6-5; D gene: NA; CDR3 protein: CASLSPYGYTF
V gene: TRBV19; D gene: NA; CDR3 protein: CASSMNGGETQYF
V gene: TRBV6-1; D gene: NA; CDR3 protein: CASSEFGGGTAEAFF
V gene: TRBV11-3; D gene: NA; CDR3 protein: CASSLDARKNNEQFF
V gene: TRBV18; D gene: NA; CDR3 protein: CASSPPTGRETQYF
V gene: TRBV27; D gene: TRBD1; CDR3 protein: CASSSFGQGGTEAFF
V gene: TRBV7-9; D gene: NA; CDR3 protein: CASSLRVSYEQYF
V gene: TRBV5-1; D gene: NA; CDR3 protein: CASRETTATNEKLFF
V gene: TRBV24-1; D gene: TRBD1; CDR3 protein: CATSDPTTGQSEKLFF
V gene: TRBV19; D gene: NA; CDR3 protein: CASSITRNTGELFF
V gene: TRBV3-1/TRBV3-2; D gene: NA; CDR3 protein: CASSQTGREQYF
V gene: TRBV19; D gene: TRBD2; CDR3 protein: CASSPPGTSNNEQFF
V gene: TRBV30; D gene: NA; CDR3 protein: CAWSFLREGASGGYTF
V gene: TRBV7-3; D gene: NA; CDR3 protein: CASSPTSTLTGELFF
V gene: TRBV28; D gene: NA; CDR3 protein: CASSQANFYGYTF